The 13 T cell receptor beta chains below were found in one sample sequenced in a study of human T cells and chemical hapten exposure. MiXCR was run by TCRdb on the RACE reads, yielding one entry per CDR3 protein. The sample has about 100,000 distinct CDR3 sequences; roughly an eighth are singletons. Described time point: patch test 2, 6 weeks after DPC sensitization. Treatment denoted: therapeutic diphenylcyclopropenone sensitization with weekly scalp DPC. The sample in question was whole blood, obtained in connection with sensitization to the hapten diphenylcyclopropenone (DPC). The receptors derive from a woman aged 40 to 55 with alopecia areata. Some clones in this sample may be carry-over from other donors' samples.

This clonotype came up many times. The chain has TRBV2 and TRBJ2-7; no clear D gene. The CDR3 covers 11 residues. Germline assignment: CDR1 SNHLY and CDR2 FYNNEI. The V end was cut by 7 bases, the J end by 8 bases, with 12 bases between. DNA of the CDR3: TGTGCCAGCATGGATTACGAGAAGCAGTACTTC. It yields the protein CASMDYEKQYF.

CDR3 nucleotides: TGTGCCAGCAGCCCAGGGGGTGTCTCCTACGAGCAGTACTTC. Its protein product is CASSPGGVSYEQYF. The chain links TRBV7-2 to TRBJ2-7; TRBD1 matches at 7 bases. Trimming cost V 5 bases and J 0 bases; bases outside gene matches: 4. Per the germline V gene, CDR1 is SGHTA and CDR2 is FQGNSA. The CDR3 consists of 14 residues.

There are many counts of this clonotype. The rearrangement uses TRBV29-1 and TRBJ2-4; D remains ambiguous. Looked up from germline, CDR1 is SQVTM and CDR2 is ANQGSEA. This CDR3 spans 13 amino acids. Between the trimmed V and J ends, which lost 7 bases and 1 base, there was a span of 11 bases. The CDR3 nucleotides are TGCAGCGCTGTGGAGCCGGCCAAAAACATTCAGTACTTC. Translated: CSAVEPAKNIQYF.

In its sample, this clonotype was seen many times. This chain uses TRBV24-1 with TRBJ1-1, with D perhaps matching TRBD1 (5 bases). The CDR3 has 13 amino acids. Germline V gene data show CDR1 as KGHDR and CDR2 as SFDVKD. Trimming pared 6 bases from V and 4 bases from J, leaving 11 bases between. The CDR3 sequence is CATSQSGATEAFF. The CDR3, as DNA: TGTGCCACCAGTCAATCCGGGGCCACTGAAGCTTTCTTT.

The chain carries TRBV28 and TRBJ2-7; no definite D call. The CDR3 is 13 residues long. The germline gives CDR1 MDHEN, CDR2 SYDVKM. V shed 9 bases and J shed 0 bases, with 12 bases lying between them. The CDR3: CASADGPSYEQYF. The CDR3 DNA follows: TGTGCCAGTGCGGACGGGCCCTCCTACGAGCAGTACTTC.

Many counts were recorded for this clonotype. The CDR3: CASSQDPLAGAEQFF. DNA of the CDR3: TGTGCCAGCAGCCAAGATCCACTAGCGGGCGCTGAGCAGTTCTTC. This chain connects TRBV4-2 to TRBJ2-1; 9 bases are shared with TRBD2. The ends lost 0 bases at V and 9 bases at J; junction bases unmatched: 6. CDR1 is LGHNA and CDR2 is YNFKEQ in the germline V gene. The CDR3 loop spans 15 amino acids.

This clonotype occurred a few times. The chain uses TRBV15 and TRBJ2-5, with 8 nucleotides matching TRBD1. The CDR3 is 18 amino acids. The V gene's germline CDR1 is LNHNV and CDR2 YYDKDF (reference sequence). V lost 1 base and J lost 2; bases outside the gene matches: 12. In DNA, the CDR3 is TGTGCCACCAGCAGAGCCCCTACCCAAGGACAGGGACAAGAGACCCAGTACTTC. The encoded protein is CATSRAPTQGQGQETQYF.

The CDR3 sequence: CASSPRQGAREQYF. The DNA for the CDR3 is TGTGCCAGCAGCCCCAGACAGGGGGCGCGCGAGCAGTACTTC. The chain has TRBV7-9 and TRBJ2-7, with 10 bases identical to TRBD1. Germline values: CDR1 SEHNR, CDR2 FQNEAQ (reference sequence). CDR3 size: 14 residues. Losses at the gene ends were 5 bases for V and 6 bases for J; bases not matched to a gene: 7.

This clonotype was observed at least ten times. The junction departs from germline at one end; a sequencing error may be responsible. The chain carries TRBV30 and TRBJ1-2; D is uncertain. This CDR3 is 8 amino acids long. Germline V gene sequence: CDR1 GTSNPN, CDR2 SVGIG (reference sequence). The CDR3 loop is CAWNPGSF. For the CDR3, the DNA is TGTGCCTGGAACCCCGGGAGCTTC.

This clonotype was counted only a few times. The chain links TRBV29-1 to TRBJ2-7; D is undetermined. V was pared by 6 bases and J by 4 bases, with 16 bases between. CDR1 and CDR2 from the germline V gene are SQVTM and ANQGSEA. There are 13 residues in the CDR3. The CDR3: CSVVAPGGYEQYF. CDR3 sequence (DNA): TGCAGCGTCGTGGCGCCGGGTGGTTACGAGCAGTACTTC.

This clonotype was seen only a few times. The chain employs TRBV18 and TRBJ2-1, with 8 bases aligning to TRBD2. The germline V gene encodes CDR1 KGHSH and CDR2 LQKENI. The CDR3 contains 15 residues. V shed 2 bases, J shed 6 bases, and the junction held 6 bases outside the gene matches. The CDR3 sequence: CASSPGSGTSNEQFF. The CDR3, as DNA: TGTGCCAGCTCACCAGGTAGCGGGACCAGCAATGAGCAGTTCTTC.

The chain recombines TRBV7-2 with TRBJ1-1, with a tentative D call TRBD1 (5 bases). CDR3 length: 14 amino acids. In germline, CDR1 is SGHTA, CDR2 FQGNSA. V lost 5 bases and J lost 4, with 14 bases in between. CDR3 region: CASSIRGGGTEAFF. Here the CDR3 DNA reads TGTGCCAGCAGCATAAGGGGTGGGGGCACTGAAGCTTTCTTT.

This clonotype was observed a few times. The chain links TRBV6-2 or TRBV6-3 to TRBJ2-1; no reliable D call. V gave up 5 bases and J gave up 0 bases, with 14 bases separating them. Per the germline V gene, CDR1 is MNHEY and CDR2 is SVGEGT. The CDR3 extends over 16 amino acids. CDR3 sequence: CASSHAGGPSYNEQFF. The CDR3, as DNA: TGTGCCAGCAGTCATGCCGGCGGACCCTCCTACAATGAGCAGTTCTTC.